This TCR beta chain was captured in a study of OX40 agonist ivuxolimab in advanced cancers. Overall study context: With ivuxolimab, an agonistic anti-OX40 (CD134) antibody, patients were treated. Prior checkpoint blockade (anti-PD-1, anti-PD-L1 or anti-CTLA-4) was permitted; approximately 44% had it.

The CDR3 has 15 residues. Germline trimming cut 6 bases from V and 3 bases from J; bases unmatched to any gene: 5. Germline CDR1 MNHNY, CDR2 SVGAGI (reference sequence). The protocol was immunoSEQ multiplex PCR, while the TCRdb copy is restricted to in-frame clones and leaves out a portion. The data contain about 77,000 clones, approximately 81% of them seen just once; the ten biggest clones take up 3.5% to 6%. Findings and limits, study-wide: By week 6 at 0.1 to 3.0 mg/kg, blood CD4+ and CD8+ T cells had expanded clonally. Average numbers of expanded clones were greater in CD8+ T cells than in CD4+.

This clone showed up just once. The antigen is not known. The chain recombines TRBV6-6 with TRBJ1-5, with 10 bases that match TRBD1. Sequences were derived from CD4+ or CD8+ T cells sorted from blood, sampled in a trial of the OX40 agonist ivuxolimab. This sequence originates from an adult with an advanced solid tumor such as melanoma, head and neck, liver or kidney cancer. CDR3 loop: CASRGGQGYNQPQHF. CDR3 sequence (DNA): TGTGCCAGCAGAGGGGGACAGGGGTACAATCAGCCCCAGCATTTT.